The 10 T cell receptor beta chains below come from one sample, sequenced in a study of blood T cell repertoires in COVID-19. Only in-frame clones appear in the TCRdb table, and some are missing; sequencing was by immunoSEQ multiplex PCR. The repertoire holds approximately 37,000 clones, with roughly 90% as singletons. Sequenced material: peripheral blood. The receptors originated from a man in his fifties with active COVID-19.

The rearrangement links TRBV24-1 to TRBJ2-3, with 11 bases matching TRBD2. The germline gives CDR1 KGHDR, CDR2 SFDVKD. The junction had 4 bases not matched to a gene; V was cut back by 4 bases and J by 2 bases. This CDR3 spans 16 amino acids. The CDR3 coding sequence is TGTGCCACCAGTGACGGACTAGCGGGTCTCACAGATACGCAGTATTTT. This encodes CATSDGLAGLTDTQYF.

In this sample, this clone turned up a few times. The chain carries TRBV5-4 and TRBJ2-5; the match to TRBD1 covers 8 bases. Germline lookup yields CDR1 SGHNT and CDR2 YYREEE (reference sequence). The CDR3 has 16 amino acids. Trimming cost V 4 bases and J 3 bases; bases outside gene matches: 11. The DNA for the CDR3 is TGTGCCAGCAGCACCTCATGGACAGGGCACAAAGAGACCCAGTACTTC. Translation gives CASSTSWTGHKETQYF.

The chain carries TRBV11-3 and TRBJ2-2, with D perhaps TRBD1 (6 bases). CDR1 and CDR2 from the germline V gene are SGHNT and YENEEA. The CDR3 has 13 amino acids. Trimming left V 5 bases short and J 6 bases short, with 10 bases between. Here the CDR3 reads CASSPHRAGELFF. The CDR3, as DNA: TGTGCCAGCAGCCCCCACAGGGCCGGGGAGCTGTTTTTT.

The genes are TRBV5-1 and TRBJ2-5; TRBD2 matches at 12 bases. Germline V gene lookup returns CDR1 SGHRS and CDR2 YFSETQ. The CDR3 totals 15 residues. Trimming cost V 3 bases and J 3 bases; bases outside gene matches: 3. CDR3 loop: CASSSGLAGKETQYF. DNA for the CDR3: TGCGCCAGCAGCTCCGGACTAGCGGGAAAAGAGACCCAGTACTTC. Based on the CDR3 plus reference TRBV5-1 and TRBJ2-5, the full variable domain is KAGVTQTPRYLIKTRGQQVTLSCSPISGHRSVSWYQQTPGQGLQFLFEYFSETQRNKGNFPGRFSGRQFSNSRSEMNVSTLELGDSALYLCASSSGLAGKETQYFGPGTRLLVL.

The chain links TRBV30 to TRBJ1-4, with 10 bases that match TRBD1. Germline CDR1 reads GTSNPN; CDR2 reads SVGIG (reference sequence). J was trimmed by 6 bases and V by 1 base; bases with no gene match: 2. The CDR3 has 14 amino acids. CDR3 sequence (DNA): TGTGCCTGGAGTGGGGACAGGGGCTATGAAAAACTGTTTTTT. Protein sequence: CAWSGDRGYEKLFF.

The CDR3 loop is CASSDGTEKAFF. The DNA for the CDR3 is TGTGCCAGCAGTGACGGGACAGAAAAAGCTTTCTTT. The J gene is TRBJ1-1, the V gene TRBV6-4; 7 bases are shared with TRBD1. The germline V gene encodes CDR1 MRHNA and CDR2 SNTAGT. The CDR3 is 12 amino acids. The V gene end was trimmed by 2 bases and the J gene end by 9 bases; junction bases not matched to a gene: 3.

The rearrangement joins TRBV7-2 to TRBJ2-2; 14 nucleotides align to TRBD2. In germline, CDR1 is SGHTA, CDR2 FQGNSA. The CDR3 is 17 amino acids. The trim removed 5 bases at V and 2 bases at J, leaving 4 bases unmatched. The CDR3: CASSLTSGRVNTGELFF. The CDR3 DNA reads as TGTGCCAGCAGCCTGACTAGCGGGAGGGTTAACACCGGGGAGCTGTTTTTT.

This chain uses TRBV5-1 with TRBJ1-6, with D uncertain. Germline V gene data show CDR1 as SGHRS and CDR2 as YFSETQ. CDR3 length equals 15 residues. The V and J ends lost 4 bases and 10 bases respectively, with 18 bases between them. In DNA, the CDR3 is TGCGCCAGCAGCGTGGACGGTCCAGAGGGATCACCCCTCCACTTT. Protein product: CASSVDGPEGSPLHF.

CDR3 loop: CASSQERTRETQYF. In nucleotides, the CDR3 is TGCGCCAGCAGCCAAGAGAGAACTCGAGAGACCCAGTACTTC. This chain joins TRBV5-1 and TRBJ2-5; D call uncertain. CDR1 is SGHRS, CDR2 YFSETQ, per germline. Trimming cost V 4 bases and J 4 bases, with 14 bases left between them. This CDR3 is 14 amino acids long.

The chain joins TRBV7-9 to TRBJ1-1; 8 positions agree with TRBD1. J was trimmed by 6 bases and V by 4 bases; bases with no gene match: 1. The CDR3 consists of 12 residues. Per the germline V gene, CDR1 is SEHNR and CDR2 is FQNEAQ (reference sequence). The CDR3 sequence: CASSWGQAEAFF. Here the CDR3 DNA reads TGTGCCAGCAGCTGGGGACAGGCTGAAGCTTTCTTT. The whole variable domain, remainder taken from reference TRBV7-9 and TRBJ1-1, is DTGVSQNPRHKITKRGQNVTFRCDPISEHNRLYWYRQTLGQGPEFLTYFQNEAQLEKSRLLSDRFSAERPKGSFSTLEIQRTEQGDSAMYLCASSWGQAEAFFGQGTRLTVV.